The present T cell receptor (beta chain) was sequenced within a study of T cell clonality in common variable immunodeficiency. Germline V gives CDR1 SGHDN, CDR2 FVKESK. The CDR3 loop spans 13 amino acids. With V trimmed by 4 bases and J by 5 bases, 4 bases remained unmatched. Assay: immunoSEQ multiplex PCR; the TCRdb copy retains only in-frame clones and omits some. The data show some 38,000 clones, with none appearing a single time. This clone was counted ten times or more. The missing CDR3 end, 3 residues past where the read stops, is filled in from the germline J gene. The receptor was derived from a person aged 18 to 70 in good health. The sample comprised peripheral blood mononuclear cells. V gene TRBV14 combines with J gene TRBJ2-5; the match to TRBD2 covers 7 bases. The CDR3 bases that were read are TGTGCCAGCAGCCTCCAACTAGCGGAGACC. This translates into CASSLQLAET. The entire CDR3 protein reads CASSLQLAETQYF.